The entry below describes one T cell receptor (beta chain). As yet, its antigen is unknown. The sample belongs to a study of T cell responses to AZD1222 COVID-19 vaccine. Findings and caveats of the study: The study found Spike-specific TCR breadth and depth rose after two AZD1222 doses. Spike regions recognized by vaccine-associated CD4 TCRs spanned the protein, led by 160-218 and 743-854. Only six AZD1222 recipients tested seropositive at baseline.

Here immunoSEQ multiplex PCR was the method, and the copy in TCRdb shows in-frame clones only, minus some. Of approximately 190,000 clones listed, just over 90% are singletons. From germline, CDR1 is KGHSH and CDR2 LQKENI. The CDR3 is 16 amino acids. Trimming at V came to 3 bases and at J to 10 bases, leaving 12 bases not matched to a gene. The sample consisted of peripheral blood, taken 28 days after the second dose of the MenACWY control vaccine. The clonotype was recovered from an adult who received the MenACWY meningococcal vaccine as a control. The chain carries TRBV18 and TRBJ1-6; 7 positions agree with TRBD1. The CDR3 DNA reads TGTGCCAGCTCACCGACAGGACAGGCCAGTGAATCACCCCTCCACTTT. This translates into CASSPTGQASESPLHF.